This T cell receptor beta chain originates from a study of cytomegalovirus exposure and HLA in healthy donors. Study-wide results and caveats: TCR beta V- and J-gene trimming, according to a later analysis, was linked to a missense DCLRE1C variant. Reported findings show TCR beta sequences accurately forecast HLA-A and HLA-B alleles in most subjects. Within a later analysis, the majority of CMV-associated TCR beta chains appeared HLA-restricted. Per a prior analysis, the majority of TCR beta V segments were productive roughly 87% or roughly 30% of the time.

The PCR had 60 Vbeta and 13 Jbeta primers. The repertoire was sequenced with immunoSEQ multiplex PCR; TCRdb's copy has only in-frame clones and lacks some. Of 60,000 to 75,000 clones in the sample, about three quarters were seen once. Remarks on this clone: Its matching antigen is unknown.

The length of the CDR3 is 10 residues. Losses at the gene ends were 6 bases for V and 6 bases for J; bases not matched to a gene: 2. The germline CDR1 and CDR2 sequences are SQVTM and ANQGSEA. This receptor was taken from a middle-aged woman in good health and CMV-seropositive. The rearrangement links TRBV29-1 to TRBJ2-7; 7 bases match TRBD1. The sequenced sample consisted of PBMCs. The CDR3 here is CSVAGGEQYF. CDR3 bases: TGCAGCGTAGCAGGGGGCGAGCAGTACTTC.